These T cell receptor beta chains were read from a single sample in a study of naive and memory T cell subsets. One entry per CDR3 protein, called by TCRdb with MiXCR from the 5' RACE reads. Among more than 25,000 distinct CDR3 sequences, around 21% were seen once, and the ten largest hold around 1.8%. The receptors stem from a female donor in good health. Both conserved end residues are part of each CDR3. D genes are given only for firm matches. Clone size is stated in some rows and not others, as once, few, many or a class when expanded.

size: -; D: -; J: TRBJ1-2; V: TRBV6-5; CDR3: CASTPNLRQHGYTF; DNA: TGTGCCAGCACGCCCAACCTACGACAGCATGGCTACACCTTC
size: few; D: -; J: TRBJ2-2; V: TRBV6-5; CDR3: CASSRSDSPGTGELFF; DNA: TGTGCCAGCAGTCGATCGGACAGCCCGGGCACCGGGGAGCTGTTTTTT
size: -; D: -; J: TRBJ2-1; V: TRBV6-4; CDR3: CASSADGQGSYNEQFF; DNA: TGTGCCAGCAGTGCCGACGGTCAAGGCTCCTACAATGAGCAGTTCTTC
size: medium-sized; D: -; J: TRBJ1-2; V: TRBV12-3/TRBV12-4; CDR3: CASSLTQYGYTF; DNA: TGTGCCAGCAGTTTGACACAATATGGCTACACCTTC
size: many; D: -; J: TRBJ2-7; V: TRBV5-1; CDR3: CASSLRNAAYEQYF; DNA: TGCGCCAGCAGCTTGAGGAACGCGGCCTACGAGCAGTACTTC
size: -; D: -; J: TRBJ2-7; V: TRBV29-1; CDR3: CSVEDLGRGQQYF; DNA: TGCAGCGTTGAAGATTTGGGCCGCGGGCAACAGTACTTC
size: few; D: -; J: TRBJ2-7; V: TRBV20-1; CDR3: CSARDQNEFYEQYF; DNA: TGCAGTGCTAGAGATCAGAACGAATTCTACGAGCAGTACTTC
size: few; D: TRBD1; J: TRBJ2-7; V: TRBV5-5; CDR3: CASSSTGELYEQYF; DNA: TGTGCCAGCAGCTCGACAGGGGAGCTCTACGAGCAGTACTTC
size: -; D: TRBD1; J: TRBJ2-7; V: TRBV29-1; CDR3: CSGRTGTYEQYF; DNA: TGCAGCGGAAGGACAGGGACCTACGAGCAGTACTTC
size: few; D: TRBD1; J: TRBJ2-3; V: TRBV29-1; CDR3: CSVTGVGATDTQYF; DNA: TGCAGCGTGACAGGGGTGGGGGCCACAGATACGCAGTATTTT
size: many; D: -; J: TRBJ2-7; V: TRBV29-1; CDR3: CSVEEGAYEQYF; DNA: TGCAGCGTTGAAGAGGGCGCATACGAGCAGTACTTC
size: -; D: -; J: TRBJ1-2; V: TRBV10-3; CDR3: CAISAQGGDYGYTF; DNA: TGTGCCATCAGTGCTCAGGGTGGTGACTATGGCTACACCTTC
size: few; D: -; J: TRBJ1-2; V: TRBV20-1; CDR3: CSAEESSKGYTF; DNA: TGCAGCGCTGAGGAGTCCTCAAAAGGCTACACCTTC
size: -; D: -; J: TRBJ2-3; V: TRBV7-7; CDR3: CASSLEPTSTQYF; DNA: TGTGCCAGCAGCTTAGAGCCTACGAGTACGCAGTATTTT
size: -; D: -; J: TRBJ1-1; V: TRBV29-1; CDR3: CSVERGGNTEAFF; DNA: TGCAGCGTTGAAAGGGGAGGGAACACTGAAGCTTTCTTT
size: medium-sized; D: -; J: TRBJ2-5; V: TRBV6-5; CDR3: CASSYRGEETQYF; DNA: TGTGCCAGCAGTTACCGGGGCGAAGAGACCCAGTACTTC
size: many; D: -; J: TRBJ2-1; V: TRBV29-1; CDR3: CSAYQGEQFF; DNA: TGCAGCGCCTACCAGGGGGAGCAGTTCTTC
size: many; D: -; J: TRBJ2-6; V: TRBV6-2/TRBV6-3; CDR3: CASTGPGANVLTF; DNA: TGTGCCAGCACTGGGCCTGGGGCCAACGTCCTGACTTTC
size: few; D: -; J: TRBJ2-7; V: TRBV20-1; CDR3: CRGTNDYEQYF; DNA: TGCAGAGGGACGAACGACTACGAGCAGTACTTC
size: -; D: -; J: TRBJ1-5; V: TRBV20-1; CDR3: CSASPVGGHNQPQHF; DNA: TGCAGTGCTAGTCCGGTAGGTGGGCATAATCAGCCCCAGCATTTT
size: many; D: TRBD2; J: TRBJ2-7; V: TRBV12-3/TRBV12-4; CDR3: CASSPTRLSGPAIYEQYF; DNA: TGTGCCAGCAGTCCGACACGCCTTAGCGGGCCAGCGATCTACGAGCAGTACTTC
size: many; D: -; J: TRBJ2-1; V: TRBV20-1; CDR3: CSAGQGGISYNEQFF; DNA: TGCAGTGCTGGGCAGGGGGGGATATCCTACAATGAGCAGTTCTTC
size: many; D: -; J: TRBJ2-1; V: TRBV29-1; CDR3: CSVVGGPTEQFF; DNA: TGCAGCGTTGTCGGGGGGCCCACTGAGCAGTTCTTC
size: many; D: -; J: TRBJ2-5; V: TRBV20-1; CDR3: CRAVAGETQYF; DNA: TGCAGGGCTGTTGCGGGGGAGACCCAGTACTTC
size: many; D: TRBD2; J: TRBJ2-5; V: TRBV12-5; CDR3: CASGPGGGAKYF; DNA: TGTGCTAGTGGCCCTGGCGGGGGAGCCAAGTACTTC
size: medium-sized; D: -; J: TRBJ2-2; V: TRBV10-1; CDR3: CASSGSTGELFF; DNA: TGCGCCAGTTCCGGGTCAACCGGGGAGCTGTTTTTT
size: many; D: -; J: TRBJ1-4; V: TRBV18; CDR3: CASSTGITNEKLFF; DNA: TGTGCCAGCTCCACAGGGATAACTAATGAAAAACTGTTTTTT